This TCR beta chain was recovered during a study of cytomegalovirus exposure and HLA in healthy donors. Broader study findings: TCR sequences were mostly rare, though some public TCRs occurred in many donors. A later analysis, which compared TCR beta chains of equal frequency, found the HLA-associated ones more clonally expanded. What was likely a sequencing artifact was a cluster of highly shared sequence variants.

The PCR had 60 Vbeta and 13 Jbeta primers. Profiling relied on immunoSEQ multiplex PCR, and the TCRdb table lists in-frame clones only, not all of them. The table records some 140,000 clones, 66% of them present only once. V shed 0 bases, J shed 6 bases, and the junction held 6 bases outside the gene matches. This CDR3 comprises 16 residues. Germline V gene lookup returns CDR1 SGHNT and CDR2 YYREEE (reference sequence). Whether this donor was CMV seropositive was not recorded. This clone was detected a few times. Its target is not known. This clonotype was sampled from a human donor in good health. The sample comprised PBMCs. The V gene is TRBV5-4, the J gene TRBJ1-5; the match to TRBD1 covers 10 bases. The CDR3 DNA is TGTGCCAGCAGCTTGGCCGGACAGGGGGAGGGTCAGCCCCAGCATTTT. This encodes CASSLAGQGEGQPQHF.